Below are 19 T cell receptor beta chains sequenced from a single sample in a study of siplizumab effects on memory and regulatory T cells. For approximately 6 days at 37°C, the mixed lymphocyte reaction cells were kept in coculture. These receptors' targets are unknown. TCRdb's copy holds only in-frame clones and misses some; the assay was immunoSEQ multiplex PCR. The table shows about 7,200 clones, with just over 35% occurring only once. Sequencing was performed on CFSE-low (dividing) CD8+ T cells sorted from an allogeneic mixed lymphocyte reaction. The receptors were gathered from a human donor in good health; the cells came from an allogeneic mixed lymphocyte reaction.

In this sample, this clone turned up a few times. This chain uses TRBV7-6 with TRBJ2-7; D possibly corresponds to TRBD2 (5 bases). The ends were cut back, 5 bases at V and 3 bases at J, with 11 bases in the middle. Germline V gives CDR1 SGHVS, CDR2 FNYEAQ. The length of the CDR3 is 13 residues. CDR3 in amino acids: CASSLEGLYEQYF. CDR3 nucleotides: TGTGCCAGCAGCCTTGAGGGCCTCTACGAGCAGTACTTC.

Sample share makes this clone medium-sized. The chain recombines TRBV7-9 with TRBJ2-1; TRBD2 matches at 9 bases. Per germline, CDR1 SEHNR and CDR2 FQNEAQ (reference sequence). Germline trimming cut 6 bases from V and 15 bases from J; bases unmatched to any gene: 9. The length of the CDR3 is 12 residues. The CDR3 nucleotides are TGTGCCAGCAGGGGACTAGCTACGGGGCTGTTCTTC. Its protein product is CASRGLATGLFF. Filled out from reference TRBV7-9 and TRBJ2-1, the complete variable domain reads DTGVSQNPRHKITKRGQNVTFRCDPISEHNRLYWYRQTLGQGPEFLTYFQNEAQLEKSRLLSDRFSAERPKGSFSTLEIQRTEQGDSAMYLCASRGLATGLFFGPGTRLTVL.

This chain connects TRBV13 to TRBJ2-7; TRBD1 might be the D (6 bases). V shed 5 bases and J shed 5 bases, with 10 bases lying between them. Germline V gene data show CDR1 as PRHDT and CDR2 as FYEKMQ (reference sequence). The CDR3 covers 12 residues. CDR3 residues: CASSQRQDEQYF. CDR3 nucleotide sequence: TGTGCCAGCAGCCAAAGACAGGACGAGCAGTACTTC.

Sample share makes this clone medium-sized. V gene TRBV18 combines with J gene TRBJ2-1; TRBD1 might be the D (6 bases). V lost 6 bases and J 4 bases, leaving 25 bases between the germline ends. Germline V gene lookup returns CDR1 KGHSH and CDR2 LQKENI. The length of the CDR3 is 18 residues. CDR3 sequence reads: CASSSNFWGPGKYNEQFF. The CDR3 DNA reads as TGTGCCAGCTCTAGTAATTTTTGGGGGCCAGGGAAATACAATGAGCAGTTCTTC.

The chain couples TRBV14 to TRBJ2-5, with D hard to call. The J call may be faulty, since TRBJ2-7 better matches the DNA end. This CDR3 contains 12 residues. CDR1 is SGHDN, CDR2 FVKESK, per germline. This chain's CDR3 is CASSQVRDEQYF. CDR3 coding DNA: TGTGCCAGCAGCCAAGTCCGGGACGAGCAGTACTTC.

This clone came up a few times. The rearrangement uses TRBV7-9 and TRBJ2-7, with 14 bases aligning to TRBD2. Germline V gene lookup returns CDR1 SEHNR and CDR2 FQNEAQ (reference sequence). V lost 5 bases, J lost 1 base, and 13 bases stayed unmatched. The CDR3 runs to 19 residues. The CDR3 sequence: CASSPSLGLAGVGSYEQYF. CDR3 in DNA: TGTGCCAGCAGCCCATCCTTGGGACTAGCGGGAGTAGGGTCCTACGAGCAGTACTTC.

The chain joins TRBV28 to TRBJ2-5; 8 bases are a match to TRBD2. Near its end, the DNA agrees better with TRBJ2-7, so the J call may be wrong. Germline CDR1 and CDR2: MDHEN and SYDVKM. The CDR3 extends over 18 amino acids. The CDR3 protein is CASSLPYQAGVATYEQYF. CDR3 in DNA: TGTGCCAGCAGTTTACCGTACCAAGCGGGAGTTGCGACTTACGAGCAGTACTTC.

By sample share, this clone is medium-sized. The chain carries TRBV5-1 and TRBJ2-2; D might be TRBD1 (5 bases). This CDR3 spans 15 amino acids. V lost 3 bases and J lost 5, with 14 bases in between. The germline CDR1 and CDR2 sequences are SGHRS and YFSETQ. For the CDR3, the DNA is TGCGCCAGCAGCTGGCAGGGCAATAGTACCGGGGAGCTGTTTTTT. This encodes CASSWQGNSTGELFF.

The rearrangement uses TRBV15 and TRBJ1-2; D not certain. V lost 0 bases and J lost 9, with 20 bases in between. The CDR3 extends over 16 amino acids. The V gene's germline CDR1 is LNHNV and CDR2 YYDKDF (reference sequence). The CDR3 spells CATSRDLSGRPTSYTF. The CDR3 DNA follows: TGTGCCACCAGCAGAGATTTATCCGGTCGCCCCACCAGCTACACCTTC.

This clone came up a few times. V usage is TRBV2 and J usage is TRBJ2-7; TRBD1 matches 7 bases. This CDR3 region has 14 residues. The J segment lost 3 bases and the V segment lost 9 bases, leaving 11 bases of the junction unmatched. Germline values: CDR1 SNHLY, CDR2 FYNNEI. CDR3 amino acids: CARSGQDGGYEQYF. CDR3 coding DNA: TGTGCCAGATCAGGACAGGATGGGGGCTACGAGCAGTACTTC. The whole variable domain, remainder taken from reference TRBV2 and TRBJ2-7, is EPEVTQTPSHQVTQMGQEVILRCVPISNHLYFYWYRQILGQKVEFLVSFYNNEISEKSEIFDDQFSVERPDGSNFTLKIRSTKLEDSAMYFCARSGQDGGYEQYFGPGTRLTVT.

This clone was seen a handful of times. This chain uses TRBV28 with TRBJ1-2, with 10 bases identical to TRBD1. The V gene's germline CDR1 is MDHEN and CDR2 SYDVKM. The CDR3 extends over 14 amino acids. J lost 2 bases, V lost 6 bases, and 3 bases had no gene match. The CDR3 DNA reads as TGTGCCAGCAGCCCGGACAGGGGGAACTATGGCTACACCTTC. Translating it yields CASSPDRGNYGYTF.

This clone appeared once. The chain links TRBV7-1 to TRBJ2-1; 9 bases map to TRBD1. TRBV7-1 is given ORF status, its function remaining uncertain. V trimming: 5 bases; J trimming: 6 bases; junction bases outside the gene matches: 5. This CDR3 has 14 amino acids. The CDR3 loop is CASSPGTGSNEQFF. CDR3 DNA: TGTGCCAGCAGCCCGGGGACAGGGAGCAATGAGCAGTTCTTC.

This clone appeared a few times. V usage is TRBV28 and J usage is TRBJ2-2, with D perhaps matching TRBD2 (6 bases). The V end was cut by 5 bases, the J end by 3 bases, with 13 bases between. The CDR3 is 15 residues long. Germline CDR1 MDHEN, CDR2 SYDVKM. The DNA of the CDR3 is TGTGCCAGCAGTACACATAGCGGATACACCGGGGAGCTGTTTTTT. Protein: CASSTHSGYTGELFF.

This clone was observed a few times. As DNA, the CDR3 is TGTGCCAGCAGTCTCGAAGGACAGGACTACAATGAGCAGTTCTTC. Translation gives CASSLEGQDYNEQFF. The rearrangement joins TRBV27 to TRBJ2-1; 7 nucleotides align to TRBD1. V gave up 5 bases and J gave up 3 bases; unmatched junction bases: 7. CDR3 length equals 15 residues. Germline assignment: CDR1 MNHEY and CDR2 SMNVEV (reference sequence).

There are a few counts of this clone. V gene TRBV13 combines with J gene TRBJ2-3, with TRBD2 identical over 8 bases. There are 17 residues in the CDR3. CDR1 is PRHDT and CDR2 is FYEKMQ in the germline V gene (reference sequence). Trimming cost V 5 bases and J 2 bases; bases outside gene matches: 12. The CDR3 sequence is CASSGHVLAAHTDTQYF. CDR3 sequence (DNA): TGTGCCAGCAGCGGACACGTACTAGCGGCCCACACAGATACGCAGTATTTT.

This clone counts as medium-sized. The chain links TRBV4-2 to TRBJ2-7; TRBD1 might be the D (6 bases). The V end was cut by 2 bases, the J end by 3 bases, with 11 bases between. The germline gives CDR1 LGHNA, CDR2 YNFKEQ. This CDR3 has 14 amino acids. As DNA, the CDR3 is TGTGCCAGCAGCCAACTGGACAGCAACTACGAGCAGTACTTC. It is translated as CASSQLDSNYEQYF.

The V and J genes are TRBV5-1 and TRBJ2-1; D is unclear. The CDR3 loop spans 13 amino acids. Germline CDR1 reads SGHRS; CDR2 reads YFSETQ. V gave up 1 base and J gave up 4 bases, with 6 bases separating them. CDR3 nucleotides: TGCGCCAGCAGCTTGAGTGAGTACAATGAGCAGTTCTTC. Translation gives CASSLSEYNEQFF.

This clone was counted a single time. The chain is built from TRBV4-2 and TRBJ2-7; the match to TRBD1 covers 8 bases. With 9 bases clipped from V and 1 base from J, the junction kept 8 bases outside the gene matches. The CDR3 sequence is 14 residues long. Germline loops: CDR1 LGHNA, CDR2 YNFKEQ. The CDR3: CASSDRGRSYEQYF. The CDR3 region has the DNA TGTGCCAGTAGCGACAGGGGAAGATCCTACGAGCAGTACTTC.

CDR3 in DNA: TGTGCCAGCAGCCCTACTAGCGGGAGGATCACCGGGGAGCTGTTTTTT. Translated: CASSPTSGRITGELFF. This chain links TRBV7-9 with TRBJ2-2; 12 bases align to TRBD2. The J segment lost 4 bases and the V segment lost 5 bases, leaving 5 bases of the junction unmatched. The CDR3 sequence is 16 residues long. Germline V gene data show CDR1 as SEHNR and CDR2 as FQNEAQ (reference sequence).